This T cell receptor beta chain was found in a study of CD8+CD57+ T cells in acquired aplastic anemia. On the study more broadly: Read counts for CD4+ cells (from healthy donors) averaged around 11 million. Whole-study results and caveats: The same twenty-nine CD8+ CDR3 sequences occurred in patients and in controls.

For CDR3 and TCR beta VDJ profiling, genomic DNA was the template used. Using its own MiXCR run on the reads, TCRdb lists one record per CDR3 protein. The table lists about 420,000 distinct CDR3 sequences, around 68% of them singletons, with under 4.5% in the top ten. This clonotype has ten or more counts. What it binds is not known. The CDR3 has 14 residues. V was shortened by 5 bases and J by 2 bases, with 13 bases between the two germline ends. Germline V lookup: CDR1 LNHNV, CDR2 YYDKDF (reference sequence). The source material was sorted CD4+, CD8+, or CD8+CD57+ T cells (not recorded which) from PBMCs. The chain combines TRBV15 with TRBJ2-7; tentatively, D is TRBD1 or TRBD2 (5 bases each). The receptor was derived from a human donor in good health, serving as a control. The CDR3 sequence is CATSGRGLAYEQYF. The CDR3 region has the DNA TGTGCCACCAGCGGCCGGGGCCTAGCCTACGAGCAGTACTTC.